The rows below give T cell receptor beta chains drawn from one sample of a study of T cells in Graves' hyperthyroidism and ophthalmopathy. One entry per CDR3 protein results from TCRdb running MiXCR on the multiplex PCR reads. The data contain some 500,000 distinct CDR3 sequences, about 16% of them singletons. Specimen: blood. These receptors were collected from a woman in her twenties or thirties with Graves' ophthalmopathy. Both conserved end residues are part of each CDR3. The D gene is left open where the match is weak. Not every row has a clone size; where given, it reads once, few, many or a size class.

d_call,v_call,clone_size,j_call,cdr3_aa,cdr3_nt
TRBD2,TRBV28,many,TRBJ2-7,CASTRTSGSTEQYF,TGTGCCAGCACCCGGACTAGCGGGAGTACCGAGCAGTACTTC
.,TRBV12-3/TRBV12-4,.,TRBJ2-7,CASSAQGQGGEQYF,TGTGCCAGCAGCGCTCAGGGGCAGGGGGGCGAGCAGTACTTC
TRBD2,TRBV7-6,.,TRBJ2-2,CASSGHLQREGSGELFF,TGTGCCAGCAGCGGTCACCTCCAGCGGGAGGGTTCCGGGGAGCTGTTTTTT
TRBD1,TRBV2,.,TRBJ2-2,CASSEVDRGAGELFF,TGTGCCAGCAGTGAAGTGGACAGGGGGGCCGGGGAGCTGTTTTTT
.,TRBV28,.,TRBJ1-4,CASSLRPATNEKLFF,TGTGCCAGCAGTTTACGCCCCGCAACTAATGAAAAACTGTTTTTT
.,TRBV6-1,few,TRBJ2-7,CASSEGSDRYPSYEQYF,TGTGCCAGCAGTGAAGGCTCAGATAGGTACCCTTCCTACGAGCAGTACTTC
.,TRBV28,many,TRBJ2-7,CASRTDRFLIDEQYF,TGTGCCAGCAGAACTGACAGGTTTTTAATTGACGAGCAGTACTTC
.,TRBV6-5,.,TRBJ2-5,CASSYLDPEGETQYF,TGTGCCAGCAGTTACTTGGATCCGGAAGGAGAGACCCAGTACTTC
TRBD1,TRBV29-1,many,TRBJ2-5,CSVGAGTGFQYF,TGCAGCGTTGGAGCCGGGACAGGGTTCCAGTACTTC
TRBD2,TRBV20-1,many,TRBJ2-5,CSARVGSGRRETQYF,TGCAGTGCTAGAGTGGGTAGCGGGAGACGGGAGACCCAGTACTTC
.,TRBV12-3/TRBV12-4,few,TRBJ1-2,CASSLFRDSLYGYTF,TGTGCCAGCAGTTTATTCCGGGACTCCCTCTATGGCTACACCTTC
TRBD2,TRBV20-1,many,TRBJ2-7,CSGVPGRGGYEQYF,TGCAGTGGAGTGCCCGGGAGGGGGGGCTACGAGCAGTACTTC
.,TRBV6-2/TRBV6-3,.,TRBJ2-5,CASSYSKRGQYF,TGTGCCAGCAGTTACTCGAAACGGGGCCAGTACTTC
TRBD1,TRBV6-1,many,TRBJ1-2,CASSRDRGPSDYTF,TGTGCCAGCAGTAGGGACAGGGGGCCTAGTGACTACACCTTC
.,TRBV11-2,many,TRBJ1-2,CASSLLSNYGYTF,TGTGCCAGCAGCTTATTATCTAACTATGGCTACACCTTC
TRBD2,TRBV5-5,many,TRBJ2-2,CASSPGLGMINTGELFF,TGTGCCAGCAGCCCGGGACTAGGGATGATTAACACCGGGGAGCTGTTTTTT
TRBD2,TRBV6-5,few,TRBJ2-1,CASSYGFLAVEYNEQFF,TGTGCCAGCAGTTATGGGTTCCTAGCGGTAGAGTACAATGAGCAGTTCTTC
.,TRBV5-1,many,TRBJ2-3,CASSPQLPTDTQYF,TGCGCCAGCAGCCCTCAGTTACCCACAGATACGCAGTATTTT
.,TRBV18,many,TRBJ1-4,CASSPGDEKLFF,TGTGCCAGCTCACCGGGGGATGAAAAACTGTTTTTT
.,TRBV6-1,many,TRBJ2-7,CASSHPAGARYEQYF,TGTGCCAGCAGTCACCCGGCGGGGGCGAGGTACGAGCAGTACTTC
.,TRBV20-1,.,TRBJ1-3,CSARIPLTGSGNTIYF,TGCAGTGCTAGAATCCCGTTAACGGGATCTGGAAACACCATATATTTT
.,TRBV2,many,TRBJ1-5,CAISRGQYQPQHF,TGTGCGATAAGCCGGGGGCAATATCAGCCCCAGCATTTT
.,TRBV7-3,few,TRBJ2-2,CASSWGSPGTGELFF,TGTGCCAGCAGCTGGGGCTCCCCGGGCACCGGGGAGCTGTTTTTT
.,TRBV20-1,many,TRBJ2-7,CSALDRMDEQYF,TGCAGTGCGTTAGACAGAATGGACGAGCAGTACTTC
.,TRBV15,.,TRBJ2-3,CATSRDFGDTQYF,TGTGCCACCAGCAGAGATTTTGGAGATACGCAGTATTTT
TRBD2,TRBV7-8,many,TRBJ2-2,CASTLSGRAGELFF,TGTGCCAGCACCCTTAGCGGGAGGGCCGGGGAGCTGTTTTTT
TRBD2,TRBV7-2,many,TRBJ2-3,CASSLPVLAGGSTDTQYF,TGTGCCAGCAGCTTACCGGTGCTAGCGGGAGGAAGCACAGATACGCAGTATTTT
.,TRBV28,many,TRBJ2-7,CASSLSGYEQYF,TGTGCCAGCAGCCTGTCGGGGTACGAGCAGTACTTC
.,TRBV19,few,TRBJ2-2,CASSSIRGSDTGELFF,TGTGCCAGTAGTTCCATTCGGGGGAGCGACACCGGGGAGCTGTTTTTT
.,TRBV4-3,few,TRBJ1-5,CASSQDFGNQPQHF,TGCGCCAGCAGCCAAGATTTCGGGAATCAGCCCCAGCATTTT
TRBD2,TRBV4-1,few,TRBJ2-7,CASSQEVLGAGGPYEQYF,TGCGCCAGCAGCCAAGAAGTTCTCGGAGCGGGAGGGCCCTACGAGCAGTACTTC
TRBD1,TRBV29-1,.,TRBJ2-3,CSVEGTGMDTDTQYF,TGCAGCGTGGAAGGGACAGGTATGGATACAGATACGCAGTATTTT
.,TRBV28,.,TRBJ2-1,CASSPDAGPSYNEQFF,TGTGCCAGCAGTCCAGACGCGGGACCCTCCTACAATGAGCAGTTCTTC
.,TRBV7-9,many,TRBJ2-7,CASSAGVEQYF,TGTGCCAGCAGCGCAGGGGTCGAGCAGTACTTC
.,TRBV7-2,many,TRBJ2-5,CASSLRGVETQYF,TGTGCCAGCAGCTTACGAGGGGTGGAGACCCAGTACTTC
.,TRBV7-9,once,TRBJ1-1,CASSSSGTIPEAFF,TGTGCCAGCAGCTCGTCAGGGACAATCCCTGAAGCTTTCTTT
TRBD2,TRBV25-1,once,TRBJ2-2,CASSDGAGVAGELFF,TGTGCCAGCAGTGACGGAGCGGGAGTTGCCGGGGAGCTGTTTTTT